This T cell receptor beta chain emerged from a study of T cell responses to AZD1222 COVID-19 vaccine. Regarding the study as a whole: The reported proportion of spike-specific TCRs targeting unmutated variant regions was nearly half. Researchers report vaccine-associated CD4 TCRs spanning spike, with dominance at 160-218 and 743-854.

Assay: immunoSEQ multiplex PCR; the TCRdb copy retains only in-frame clones and omits some. The table includes 180,000 or so clones, 94% detected once. A remark on this clone: The antigen is unknown.

This CDR3 region has 14 residues. V lost 6 bases and J lost 7, with 16 bases in between. Looked up from germline, CDR1 is SGHAT and CDR2 is FQNNGV. The chain is built from TRBV11-2 and TRBJ1-3; maybe TRBD1 (5 bases). The input for sequencing was peripheral blood, taken on day 0 of AZD1222 vaccination. The sequence was obtained from an adult in good health. This CDR3 is CASRDRDSRNTIYF. The DNA for the CDR3 is TGTGCCAGCAGGGATCGGGACTCCAGGAACACCATATATTTT.